The rows below give T cell receptor beta chains drawn from one sample of a study of T cells after yellow fever vaccination. From the 5' RACE reads, TCRdb called clonotypes with MiXCR, one entry per CDR3 protein. Among approximately 450,000 distinct CDR3 sequences listed, roughly a sixth were seen once. The starting material was PBMCs, obtained before the yellow fever booster vaccination. These receptors originate from a young man who received the YFV17D yellow fever vaccine. Each CDR3 is given with its conserved first and last residue. Only some rows state a clone size, as once, few, many or a class for expanded clones.

v_gene	abundance	CDR3aa
TRBV12-3/TRBV12-4	many	CASSFGGPSTDTQYF
TRBV11-2	NA	CASSLVSGLAGGGPDTQYF
TRBV19	NA	CASSIGRSIVYTF
TRBV24-1	few	CATRGGTEAFF
TRBV5-4	NA	CASSVQGDGQFF
TRBV27	few	CASSLVPFWGPGDRVYEQYF
TRBV3-1	few	CASSSRGNTQYF
TRBV7-3	few	CASGRGNEQFF
TRBV29-1	NA	CSVVQQGLSDTQYF
TRBV12-3/TRBV12-4	NA	CASTNQEGSYEQYF
TRBV14	few	CASSQVGGGPQHF
TRBV18	many	CASSPPLNTEAFF
TRBV12-3/TRBV12-4	NA	CASSLGQGVYSPLHF
TRBV6-2/TRBV6-3	NA	CASSPPSGRGMGTGELFF
TRBV5-1	NA	CASSLAPGQSDTQYF
TRBV20-1	NA	CSARPLSHYEQYF
TRBV3-1	NA	CASSRAGQGDEQFF
TRBV5-1	many	CASSRGEETQYF
TRBV5-6	NA	CASSLSGTRKWNEQFF
TRBV27	NA	CASSSGQWDTGELFF